This T cell receptor (beta chain) was documented in a study of cytotoxic CD8 clonotypes in ibrutinib-treated CLL. Turning to the study itself: Partial responses numbered approximately 24 and complete responses 2; after a median around 74 months, 14 stayed remitted and about twelve progressed. Response material was collected after a median approximately 12 months of treatment, range 6 to 36. General study findings and limits: Baseline clonality, above age-matched healthy donor levels, tracked circulating CD8+ T-cell counts.

Trimming removed 4 bases at V and 1 base at J, with 7 bases between. CDR1 is ENHRY and CDR2 is SYGVKD in the germline V gene. The CDR3 has 13 amino acids. Of note for this clone: Its antigen is undetermined.

Sequencing used immunoSEQ multiplex PCR; TCRdb keeps in-frame clones, though not all of them. The sample contains about 140,000 clones, 80% of which appear only once. The clonotype originates from a human donor with chronic lymphocytic leukemia. Specimen: PBMCs, collected after 36 months of ibrutinib treatment. The chain has TRBV10-3 and TRBJ1-1, with D perhaps matching TRBD1 (6 bases). The CDR3 spells CAISARGNTEAFF. CDR3 in DNA: TGTGCCATCAGTGCCAGGGGGAACACTGAAGCTTTCTTT.